The present T cell receptor (beta chain) was sequenced within a study of blood T cell repertoires in COVID-19. Method: immunoSEQ multiplex PCR; TCRdb's copy keeps in-frame clones and lacks some. The sample yields approximately 40,000 clones, roughly 80% seen once. CDR3 length: 13 amino acids. Per the germline V gene, CDR1 is SQVTM and CDR2 is ANQGSEA. The V gene lost 3 bases and the J gene lost 3 bases, with 11 bases spanning the gap. In its sample, this clone was seen a few times. The source material was peripheral blood. This sequence originates from a woman aged 55-69 years with acute or convalescent COVID-19. J is TRBJ1-2 and V is TRBV29-1; the D is unclear. CDR3 sequence reads: CSVDSGYDYGYTF. The CDR3 bases are TGCAGCGTTGATTCGGGGTACGACTATGGCTACACCTTC.